This is a list of T cell receptor beta chains from one sample in a study of response to subunit inactivated influenza vaccine. MiXCR was run by TCRdb on the RT-PCR reads, yielding one entry per CDR3 protein. This sample has about 800,000 distinct CDR3 sequences, with 21% found just once. Source: PBMCs from blood, taken 4 to 6 days after vaccination. These receptors all come from a man aged 45-60 years who received an inactivated influenza vaccine. Each CDR3 is given with its conserved first and last residue. The D gene is left open where the match is weak. The listing skips clone size in some rows; elsewhere it reads once, few, many or a size class.

v_gene	len	d_gene	j_gene	abundance	CDR3nt	CDR3aa
TRBV20-1	12	NA	TRBJ2-7	many	TGCAGTGCTACCATAGACTCCTACGAGCAGTACTTC	CSATIDSYEQYF
TRBV27	16	NA	TRBJ2-1	few	TGTGCCAGCAGTCCTATTCTCCGCGGCGGAGCCCCCTATCAGTTCTTC	CASSPILRGGAPYQFF
TRBV12-3/TRBV12-4	15	TRBD1	TRBJ1-1	NA	TGTGCCAGCAGTTTTGGGACAGGGGTGAACACTGAAGCTTTCTTT	CASSFGTGVNTEAFF
TRBV5-1	14	NA	TRBJ2-1	NA	TGCGCCAGCAAAACAGGGTACTCCTACAATGAGCAGTTCTTC	CASKTGYSYNEQFF
TRBV18	17	NA	TRBJ2-3	NA	TGTGCCAGCTCATCCCGGGTTGGCAGGGGAGGAGCAGATACGCAGTATTTT	CASSSRVGRGGADTQYF
TRBV29-1	13	NA	TRBJ1-1	few	TGCAGCGTTGTCATGAAGACAGGCACTGAAGCTTTCTTT	CSVVMKTGTEAFF
TRBV7-8	18	TRBD2	TRBJ2-1	NA	TGTGCCAGCAGCTCGCGCCGGACTAGCGGATTATCCTACAATGAGCAGTTCTTC	CASSSRRTSGLSYNEQFF
TRBV4-3	16	NA	TRBJ1-2	few	TGCGCCAGCAGCCAAATGATCGGCAGTCTGGACTATGGCTACACCTTC	CASSQMIGSLDYGYTF
TRBV4-2	17	NA	TRBJ1-5	few	TGTGCCAGCAGCCAAGATGCGGGGGGGTATAGCAATCAGCCCCAGCATTTT	CASSQDAGGYSNQPQHF
TRBV6-1	15	TRBD2	TRBJ2-5	NA	TGTGCCAGCATCAAACTAGCGGAGGGACAAGAGACCCAGTACTTC	CASIKLAEGQETQYF
TRBV3-1	16	TRBD2	TRBJ2-7	NA	TGTGCCAGCAGCTCCTTCGGCGGGGGGGCAACCTACGAGCAGTACTTC	CASSSFGGGATYEQYF
TRBV12-3/TRBV12-4	14	TRBD1	TRBJ2-5	NA	TGTGCCAGCAGTCTAGAGACAGGGTCGGAGACCCAGTACTTC	CASSLETGSETQYF
TRBV12-3/TRBV12-4	12	NA	TRBJ2-4	once	TGTGCCAGCAGTCACAGAATAAACATTCAGTACTTC	CASSHRINIQYF
TRBV4-2	16	TRBD2	TRBJ2-7	NA	TGTGCCAGCAGCCAAGGAATAGCCGGGGGGTTCTACGAGCAGTACTTC	CASSQGIAGGFYEQYF
TRBV4-3	15	NA	TRBJ1-2	few	TGCGCCAGCAGCCAAGATGTACAGGGAGGCTATGGCTACACCTTC	CASSQDVQGGYGYTF
TRBV10-3	13	NA	TRBJ2-5	many	TGTGCCATCAGCCTGACTAGAGGCGAGACCCAGTACTTC	CAISLTRGETQYF
TRBV9	15	TRBD2	TRBJ2-5	few	TGTGCCAGCAGCGTGGCGGTAGCGGGAGAAGAGACCCAGTACTTC	CASSVAVAGEETQYF
TRBV5-5	14	NA	TRBJ2-7	NA	TGTGCCAGCAGCTTCAGAGGGGGGCAGTACGAGCAGTACTTC	CASSFRGGQYEQYF
TRBV6-1	17	TRBD2	TRBJ2-3	NA	TGTGCCAGCAGTGGGGGGGCTAGCGGGTACTCCACAGATACGCAGTATTTT	CASSGGASGYSTDTQYF
TRBV30	15	NA	TRBJ2-1	NA	TGTGCCTGGACCCAATCTACCCTCCTTAGCGTCAAGCAGTTCTTC	CAWTQSTLLSVKQFF
TRBV5-4	15	TRBD1	TRBJ2-7	NA	TGTGCCAGCAGCCAAGCGGACAGGAACACCTACGAGCAGTACTTC	CASSQADRNTYEQYF
TRBV20-1	15	NA	TRBJ2-7	NA	TGCAGTGCTAGAGATTACAGGGAAATCGGTTACGAGCAGTACTTC	CSARDYREIGYEQYF
TRBV27	13	NA	TRBJ2-7	NA	TGTGCCAGCAGTTTATCGCGGACGAGCGAGCAGTACTTC	CASSLSRTSEQYF
TRBV6-2/TRBV6-3	15	NA	TRBJ2-5	few	TGTGCCAGCAGCCGGGGGACAATGGTGGTCGAGACCCAGTACTTC	CASSRGTMVVETQYF
TRBV5-1	17	NA	TRBJ1-6	NA	TGCGCCAGCAGCTTGGGCATGGGACCACGGCGGAATTCACCCCTCCACTTT	CASSLGMGPRRNSPLHF
TRBV9	15	NA	TRBJ2-3	NA	TGTGCCAGCAGCGTAGCTGGCCAGGCCACAGATACGCAGTATTTT	CASSVAGQATDTQYF
TRBV12-3/TRBV12-4	15	NA	TRBJ2-7	many	TGTGCCAGCAGTTTTGGGTGGGGGAGCTCCTACGAGCAGTACTTC	CASSFGWGSSYEQYF
TRBV7-9	14	NA	TRBJ2-5	NA	TGTGCCAGCAGCTTAGTTATTAGCCAAGAGACCCAGTACTTC	CASSLVISQETQYF
TRBV5-4	22	TRBD2	TRBJ2-2	few	TGTGCCAGCAGCTTGGTCATCTTTCCTCTTTGGACTAGCGGGGTGAACACCGGGGAGCTGTTTTTT	CASSLVIFPLWTSGVNTGELFF
TRBV11-2	14	NA	TRBJ1-2	few	TGTGCCAGCACCATAGGGAAGGGGGAGTATGGCTACACCTTC	CASTIGKGEYGYTF
TRBV20-1	16	TRBD1	TRBJ2-5	NA	TGCAGTGCTCTACCCCCGGGACAGGGGCTCCAAGAGACCCAGTACTTC	CSALPPGQGLQETQYF
TRBV4-2	17	TRBD2	TRBJ2-1	NA	TGTGCCAGCAGCCAAGTTAGCGGGAGGGCCCTCTCGGTAGAGCAGTTCTTC	CASSQVSGRALSVEQFF
TRBV9	16	TRBD2	TRBJ2-1	NA	TGTGCCAGCAGCCGAAGCAGCGGGATGGGTAAAGTTGAGCAGTTCTTC	CASSRSSGMGKVEQFF
TRBV5-1	13	NA	TRBJ2-1	many	TGCGCCAGCAGTAACCGGGAGAGAAGTGAGCAGTTCTTC	CASSNRERSEQFF
TRBV12-3/TRBV12-4	15	NA	TRBJ2-7	many	TGTGCCAGCAGTCTTCTTGGCGGGGAGACCTACGAGCAGTACTTC	CASSLLGGETYEQYF
TRBV6-5	15	TRBD2	TRBJ2-7	NA	TGTGCCAGCAGTTGGGGACTAGCGGGCCTCTACGAGCAGTACTTC	CASSWGLAGLYEQYF
TRBV2	16	NA	TRBJ2-7	few	TGTGCCAGCAGTCCAAGGACCGCTAATGTTCAGTTAGAGCAGTACTTC	CASSPRTANVQLEQYF
TRBV10-3	12	NA	TRBJ2-7	few	TGTGCCATCAGGGACATCTTGAGGGAGCAGTACTTC	CAIRDILREQYF
TRBV5-6	17	NA	TRBJ1-5	NA	TGTGCCAGCAGCTGGTGGGGACACCATGGGAGCAATCAGCCCCAGCATTTT	CASSWWGHHGSNQPQHF
TRBV11-2	11	NA	TRBJ2-1	NA	TGTGCCAGCAGATCCTTCATCGAGCAGTTCTTC	CASRSFIEQFF
TRBV24-1	19	TRBD2	TRBJ2-1	NA	TGTGCCACCAGTGTTGGACTAGCGGGAGGCCGTTCCTCCTACAATGAGCAGTTCTTC	CATSVGLAGGRSSYNEQFF
TRBV6-1	14	TRBD1	TRBJ2-4	NA	TGTGCCAGCAGTGAATGGGACAGCGCTAACATTCAGTACTTC	CASSEWDSANIQYF
TRBV5-1	13	NA	TRBJ2-3	NA	TGCGCCAGCAGCTTACTGACTGAGAATACGCAGTATTTT	CASSLLTENTQYF
TRBV20-1	15	NA	TRBJ2-5	many	TGCAGTGCTAGAGATCCAGGGGCGGTTATGGAGACCCAGTACTTC	CSARDPGAVMETQYF
TRBV2	15	TRBD1	TRBJ1-6	NA	TGTGCCAGCAGTACCGGACAGGGGCTTAATTCACCCCTCCACTTT	CASSTGQGLNSPLHF
TRBV5-5	13	NA	TRBJ2-7	many	TGTGCCAGCAGGGGAAATTCAGACTACGAGCAGTACTTC	CASRGNSDYEQYF
TRBV7-9	11	NA	TRBJ2-7	many	TGTGCCAGCAGCTCGCTCGGAGAGCAGTACTTC	CASSSLGEQYF
TRBV6-2/TRBV6-3	16	TRBD2	TRBJ2-5	NA	TGTGCCAGCAGTCCCTTGGTAGCGGGGGGGCGAGAGACCCAGTACTTC	CASSPLVAGGRETQYF
TRBV4-1	15	NA	TRBJ2-1	NA	TGCGCCAGCAGCCAAGTCCGTACTCGACTAGGAGTGCAGTTCTTC	CASSQVRTRLGVQFF
TRBV4-1	15	NA	TRBJ1-1	few	TGCGCCAGCAGCCAAGATATAGGGGGAGGAAGGGAAGCTTTCTTT	CASSQDIGGGREAFF
TRBV12-3/TRBV12-4	15	NA	TRBJ2-5	many	TGTGCCAGCAGCCCCCGACAGGTGCCTTATGGGACCCAGTACTTC	CASSPRQVPYGTQYF
TRBV5-1	17	NA	TRBJ2-7	few	TGCGCCAGCAGCTTGGAGGGGCGACAGGTTCTAAGTTACGAGCAGTACTTC	CASSLEGRQVLSYEQYF
TRBV20-1	18	TRBD2	TRBJ2-3	NA	TGCAGTGCTAGAGTTCTGAGGAGTAGCGGGAGGGTTACAGATACGCAGTATTTT	CSARVLRSSGRVTDTQYF